This entry lists 30 T cell receptor beta chains sequenced from one sample in a study of T cell changes during pregnancy in multiple sclerosis. The table came from immunoSEQ multiplex PCR; TCRdb's copy has only in-frame clones and leaves some out. Found here are around 88,000 clones, approximately 91% of them singletons; the top ten hold 2.5%. The sample in question was peripheral blood, obtained in the first trimester of pregnancy. The receptors here all came from a female donor with multiple sclerosis, enrolled in a pregnancy study.

J is TRBJ2-2 and V is TRBV9; D perhaps matches TRBD1 (6 bases). The CDR3 covers 18 residues. V was pared by 2 bases and J by 3 bases, with 20 bases between. From germline, CDR1 is SGDLS and CDR2 YYNGEE. The CDR3 loop reads CASSVPDSIAIDTGELFF. CDR3 nucleotide sequence: TGTGCCAGCAGCGTCCCGGACAGTATTGCGATTGACACCGGGGAGCTGTTTTTT.

V and J are TRBV9 and TRBJ2-7; tentative D call: TRBD2 (6 bases). Trimming shortened V by 0 bases and J by 3 bases, and 13 bases separated the two germline ends. Germline loops: CDR1 SGDLS, CDR2 YYNGEE. The length of the CDR3 is 15 residues. The CDR3: CASSVGETSLYEQYF. The CDR3 DNA sequence: TGTGCCAGCAGCGTAGGAGAGACTAGTCTCTACGAGCAGTACTTC.

This clone came up once. J is TRBJ1-1 and V is TRBV5-1, with D possibly being TRBD1 (5 bases). The CDR3 is 14 amino acids. Trimming took 5 bases from V and 1 from J, leaving 12 bases between them. Per germline, CDR1 SGHRS and CDR2 YFSETQ. Here the CDR3 reads CASSPGLPNTEAFF. CDR3 bases: TGCGCCAGCAGTCCGGGACTCCCGAACACTGAAGCTTTCTTT.

The CDR3 DNA is TGTGCCAGCAGCTTCGGCCTAGCGGCCTACAATGAGCAGTTCTTC. Translated: CASSFGLAAYNEQFF. V gene TRBV5-4 combines with J gene TRBJ2-1; the match to TRBD2 covers 7 bases. Germline V gene sequence: CDR1 SGHNT, CDR2 YYREEE (reference sequence). The CDR3 consists of 15 residues. The ends lost 2 bases at V and 2 bases at J; junction bases unmatched: 4.

The chain is built from TRBV19 and TRBJ2-2, with 8 positions matching TRBD1. V lost 7 bases and J lost 6; bases outside the gene matches: 10. The V gene's germline CDR1 is LNHDA and CDR2 SQIVND (reference sequence). The CDR3 length is 15 residues. In DNA form, the CDR3 reads TGTGCCAGTACCTTTGAGGACAGGGATTCCGGGGAGCTGTTTTTT. Encoded protein: CASTFEDRDSGELFF.

The V call is TRBV29-1, the J call TRBJ1-3, with D perhaps TRBD1 (5 bases). With 3 bases removed from V and 2 bases from J, the gap between germline ends came to 8 bases. This CDR3 contains 13 residues. Germline CDR1 SQVTM, CDR2 ANQGSEA. The DNA for the CDR3 is TGCAGCGTTGACTCAGGGACTGGAAACACCATATATTTT. It specifies CSVDSGTGNTIYF.

The J gene is TRBJ1-3, the V gene TRBV11-2; the D gene is possibly TRBD1 (5 bases). This CDR3 has 14 amino acids. CDR1 is SGHAT and CDR2 is FQNNGV in the germline V gene. V lost 2 bases to trimming and J lost 1 base, with 6 bases between them. CDR3: CASSLPGSGNTIYF. The CDR3 coding sequence is TGTGCCAGCAGCTTACCAGGGTCTGGAAACACCATATATTTT.

The chain employs TRBV11-3 and TRBJ1-5; tentative D call: TRBD1 (5 bases). The germline V and J ends were trimmed by 5 bases and 6 bases, with 11 bases remaining between them. This CDR3 region has 13 residues. Germline V gene data show CDR1 as SGHNT and CDR2 as YENEEA. The chain's CDR3 is CASSLDRGQPQHF. CDR3 in DNA: TGTGCCAGCAGCCTGGATAGGGGTCAGCCCCAGCATTTT.

The rearrangement uses TRBV2 and TRBJ1-2; D uncertain. V lost 6 bases to trimming and J lost 14 bases, with 19 bases between them. Per germline, CDR1 SNHLY and CDR2 FYNNEI. The CDR3 sequence is 12 residues long. CDR3 region: CASRVLSASLTF. In nucleotides, the CDR3 is TGTGCCAGCAGGGTCTTGTCTGCTAGCCTAACCTTC.

V and J are TRBV2 and TRBJ1-1; TRBD1 agrees at 7 bases. Germline-derived CDR1 and CDR2 are SNHLY and FYNNEI. V was clipped by 3 bases and J by 5 bases; unmatched bases: 12. The CDR3 is 16 amino acids. The CDR3 spells CASSDLSRDRGTEAFF. CDR3 sequence (DNA): TGTGCCAGCAGTGACCTATCCCGGGACAGAGGGACTGAAGCTTTCTTT.

This chain joins TRBV7-8 and TRBJ1-6, with 8 bases fitting TRBD1. This CDR3 comprises 17 residues. V was clipped by 1 base and J by 7 bases; unmatched bases: 9. Per the germline V gene, CDR1 is SGHVS and CDR2 is FQNEAQ. The CDR3 DNA is TGTGCCAGCAGCTTAGGGTCAGGGGGCTATGAAAATTCACCCCTCCACTTT. It yields the protein CASSLGSGGYENSPLHF.

The CDR3 DNA sequence: TGCGCCAGCAGCTCGACAGGGGACACCGGGGAGCTGTTTTTT. Amino acids: CASSSTGDTGELFF. This sequence joins TRBV5-1 and TRBJ2-2; 8 bases map to TRBD1. The ends lost 3 bases at V and 3 bases at J; junction bases unmatched: 1. Per the germline V gene, CDR1 is SGHRS and CDR2 is YFSETQ. The CDR3 contains 14 residues.

This chain joins TRBV29-1 and TRBJ1-2; TRBD1 is a possible D gene (5 bases). V dropped 4 bases and J dropped 3 bases, with 6 bases sitting between them. Germline V gene sequence: CDR1 SQVTM, CDR2 ANQGSEA. The CDR3 covers 11 residues. Written as DNA, the CDR3 is TGCAGCGTTGGGGGGGACTATGGCTACACCTTC. It translates to CSVGGDYGYTF.

This clone was recorded once. The CDR3 protein is CASSLGDTAAEKLFF. The CDR3 DNA reads TGCGCCAGCAGCTTGGGAGACACGGCAGCTGAAAAACTGTTTTTT. The rearrangement joins TRBV5-1 to TRBJ1-4; D unresolved. Trimming pared 0 bases from V and 7 bases from J, leaving 13 bases between. This CDR3 has 15 amino acids. Germline V gives CDR1 SGHRS, CDR2 YFSETQ.

V is TRBV11-3 and J is TRBJ2-2; D remains ambiguous. V was pared by 1 base and J by 2 bases, with 5 bases between. CDR3 length: 14 amino acids. Germline values: CDR1 SGHNT, CDR2 YENEEA. CDR3 loop: CASSLATNTGELFF. The CDR3 DNA is TGTGCCAGCAGCTTAGCCACAAACACCGGGGAGCTGTTTTTT.

The V and J genes are TRBV5-8 and TRBJ1-5; tentative D call: TRBD1 (6 bases). In germline, CDR1 is SGHTS, CDR2 YDEGEE. This CDR3 has 15 residues. The ends were cut back, 3 bases at V and 1 base at J, with 11 bases in the middle. CDR3 protein: CASSSNQGSNQPQHF. CDR3 DNA sequence: TGTGCCAGCAGCTCCAACCAGGGGAGCAATCAGCCCCAGCATTTT.

CDR3 sequence (DNA): TGTGCCAGCACCACAGGAAGGGCGGGAGGGCTTAAGACCCAGTACTTC. Protein product: CASTTGRAGGLKTQYF. The chain carries TRBV28 and TRBJ2-5, with 9 bases matching TRBD2. V shed 7 bases, J shed 6 bases, and the junction held 15 bases outside the gene matches. Germline CDR1 reads MDHEN; CDR2 reads SYDVKM. The length of the CDR3 is 16 residues.

The chain combines TRBV15 with TRBJ2-5; 16 nucleotides match TRBD2. Losses at the gene ends were 5 bases for V and 5 bases for J; bases not matched to a gene: 11. Looked up from germline, CDR1 is LNHNV and CDR2 is YYDKDF (reference sequence). CDR3 length equals 18 residues. As DNA, the CDR3 is TGTGCCACCAGCCCCGGGACTAGCGGGGGGGCCAGGGGGGAGACCCAGTACTTC. It yields the protein CATSPGTSGGARGETQYF.

This sequence joins TRBV28 and TRBJ2-1; no definite D call. The length of the CDR3 is 16 residues. CDR1 and CDR2 (germline): MDHEN, SYDVKM. Trimming removed 5 bases from V and 0 bases from J, with 14 bases in between. The CDR3: CASSPRGPVSYNEQFF. The CDR3 DNA sequence: TGTGCCAGCAGTCCCCGAGGCCCGGTCTCCTACAATGAGCAGTTCTTC.

The chain recombines TRBV5-8 with TRBJ2-1, with TRBD1 matching 9 bases. The CDR3 contains 16 residues. Germline V gene lookup returns CDR1 SGHTS and CDR2 YDEGEE. J gave up 2 bases and V 4 bases, and 7 bases lay outside the gene matches. In DNA form, the CDR3 reads TGTGCCAGCAGCACTGGGACAGGGTTTCCCTACAATGAGCAGTTCTTC. Translation: CASSTGTGFPYNEQFF. The whole variable domain, remainder taken from reference TRBV5-8 and TRBJ2-1, is EAGVTQSPTHLIKTRGQQATLRCSPISGHTSVYWYQQALGLGLQFLLWYDEGEERNRGNFPPRFSGRQFPNYSSELNVNALELEDSALYLCASSTGTGFPYNEQFFGPGTRLTVL.

This sequence joins TRBV4-2 and TRBJ2-7, with TRBD2 identical over 15 bases. Germline trimming cut 3 bases from V and 5 bases from J; bases unmatched to any gene: 2. Germline V CDR1 and CDR2: LGHNA, YNFKEQ. This CDR3 comprises 15 residues. Here the CDR3 DNA reads TGTGCCAGCAGCCAGGGACTAGCGGGAGGCAACGAGCAGTACTTC. This gives the protein CASSQGLAGGNEQYF.

The CDR3 DNA is TGCGCCAGCAGCTTGGTAGGGGGAGAGGGAAAACTGTTTTTT. This translates into CASSLVGGEGKLFF. J is TRBJ1-4 and V is TRBV5-1, with D possibly TRBD1 on 6 matching bases. Trimming pared 0 bases from V and 10 bases from J, leaving 13 bases between. This CDR3 comprises 14 residues. Germline V lookup: CDR1 SGHRS, CDR2 YFSETQ.

The chain is built from TRBV5-5 and TRBJ2-7; D is undetermined. The CDR3 covers 11 residues. The V and J ends lost 1 base and 4 bases respectively, with 3 bases between them. The germline V gene encodes CDR1 SGHKS and CDR2 YYEKEE (reference sequence). CDR3 coding DNA: TGTGCCAGCAGCTTGCGGTACGAGCAGTACTTC. Its protein product is CASSLRYEQYF.

The chain has TRBV4-1 and TRBJ1-4, with TRBD1 identical over 7 bases. Germline V gives CDR1 MGHRA, CDR2 YSYEKL. CDR3 size: 19 residues. V shed 0 bases, J shed 1 base, and the junction held 11 bases outside the gene matches. CDR3 sequence reads: CASSQDYGTALGTNEKLFF. CDR3 DNA: TGCGCCAGCAGCCAAGATTACGGGACAGCATTGGGAACTAATGAAAAACTGTTTTTT.

The V gene is TRBV7-3, the J gene TRBJ1-1; 7 positions agree with TRBD1. CDR1 is SGHTA, CDR2 FQGTGA, per germline. V shed 2 bases and J 5 bases; nucleotides not matched to a gene: 5. The CDR3 runs to 14 residues. CDR3 nucleotide sequence: TGTGCCAGCAGCTTATTCGCAGGGGGGACTGAAGCTTTCTTT. Its protein is CASSLFAGGTEAFF.

V gene TRBV4-2 combines with J gene TRBJ1-2; possible D gene TRBD1, 5 bases. The germline CDR1 and CDR2 sequences are LGHNA and YNFKEQ. V lost 0 bases to trimming and J lost 7 bases, with 24 bases between them. The length of the CDR3 is 18 residues. The CDR3 is CASSQDLRGEVPFFGYTF. The CDR3 bases are TGTGCCAGCAGCCAAGATTTGCGGGGGGAAGTCCCGTTCTTTGGCTACACCTTC.

CDR3 amino acids: CASRLEGGTGELFF. In nucleotides, the CDR3 is TGTGCCAGCAGACTAGAAGGGGGCACCGGGGAGCTGTTTTTT. The chain uses TRBV6-6 and TRBJ2-2; possibly TRBD1 for D (6 bases). V was pared by 6 bases and J by 4 bases, with 12 bases between. Germline-derived CDR1 and CDR2 are MNHNY and SVGAGI (reference sequence). The CDR3 consists of 14 residues.

The CDR3 nucleotides read TGTGCCAGCAGCTTGGCCGGGGGGACGTCCATGAACACTGAAGCTTTCTTT. Its translation: CASSLAGGTSMNTEAFF. The chain is built from TRBV5-6 and TRBJ1-1, with D perhaps TRBD1 (5 bases). The CDR3 runs 17 residues. Germline V CDR1 and CDR2: SGHDT, YYEEEE. V gave up 0 bases and J gave up 0 bases, with 15 bases separating them.

The rearrangement uses TRBV19 and TRBJ1-4; 8 bases match TRBD1. The CDR3 runs 13 residues. Germline assignment: CDR1 LNHDA and CDR2 SQIVND (reference sequence). V shed 6 bases and J 7 bases; nucleotides not matched to a gene: 4. The chain's CDR3 is CASSDRGVEKLFF. CDR3 in DNA: TGTGCCAGTAGCGACAGGGGCGTTGAAAAACTGTTTTTT.

The rearrangement links TRBV6-1 to TRBJ1-2; TRBD1 matches at 7 bases. J gave up 5 bases and V 6 bases, and 6 bases lay outside the gene matches. Germline-derived CDR1 and CDR2 are MNHNS and SASEGT. The CDR3 has 13 amino acids. CDR3 nucleotides: TGTGCCAGCAGCCGGGACAGACAATATGGCTACACCTTC. As protein: CASSRDRQYGYTF.